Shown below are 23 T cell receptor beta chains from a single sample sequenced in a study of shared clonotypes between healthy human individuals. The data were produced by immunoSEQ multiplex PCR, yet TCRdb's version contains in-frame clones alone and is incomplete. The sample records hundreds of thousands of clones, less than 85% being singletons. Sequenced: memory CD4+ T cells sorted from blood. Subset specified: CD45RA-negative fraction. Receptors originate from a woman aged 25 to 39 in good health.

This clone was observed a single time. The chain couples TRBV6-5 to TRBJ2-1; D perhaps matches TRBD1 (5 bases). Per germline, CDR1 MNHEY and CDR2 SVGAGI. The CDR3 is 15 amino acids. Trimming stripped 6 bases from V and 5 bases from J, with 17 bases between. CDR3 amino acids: CASSPDLRGHNEQFF. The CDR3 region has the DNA TGTGCCAGCAGCCCCGACCTTAGGGGCCACAATGAGCAGTTCTTC.

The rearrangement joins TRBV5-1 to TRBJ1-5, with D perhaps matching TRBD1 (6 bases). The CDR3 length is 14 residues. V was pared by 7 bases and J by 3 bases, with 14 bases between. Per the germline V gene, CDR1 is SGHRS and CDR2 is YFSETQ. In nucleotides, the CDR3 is TGCGCCAGCGCGTCGGGGGACAACAATCAGCCCCAGCATTTT. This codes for CASASGDNNQPQHF.

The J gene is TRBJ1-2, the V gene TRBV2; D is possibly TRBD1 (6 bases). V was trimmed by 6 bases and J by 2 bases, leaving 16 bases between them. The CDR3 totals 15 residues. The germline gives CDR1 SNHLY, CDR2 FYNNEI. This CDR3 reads CASRVRDNFNYGYTF. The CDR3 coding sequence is TGTGCCAGCAGAGTCCGGGACAACTTCAACTATGGCTACACCTTC. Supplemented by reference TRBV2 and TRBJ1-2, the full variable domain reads EPEVTQTPSHQVTQMGQEVILRCVPISNHLYFYWYRQILGQKVEFLVSFYNNEISEKSEIFDDQFSVERPDGSNFTLKIRSTKLEDSAMYFCASRVRDNFNYGYTFGSGTRLTVV.

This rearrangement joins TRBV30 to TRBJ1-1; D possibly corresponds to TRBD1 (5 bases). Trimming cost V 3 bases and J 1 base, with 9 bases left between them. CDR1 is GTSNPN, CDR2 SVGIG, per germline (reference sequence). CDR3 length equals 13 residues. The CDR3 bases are TGTGCCTGGAGAGGGACGGGGAACACTGAAGCTTTCTTT. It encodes CAWRGTGNTEAFF.

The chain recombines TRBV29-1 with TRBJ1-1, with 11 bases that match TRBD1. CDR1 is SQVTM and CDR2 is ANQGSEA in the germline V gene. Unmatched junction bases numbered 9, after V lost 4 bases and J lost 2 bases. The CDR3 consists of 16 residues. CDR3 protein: CSVGAGTGGINTEAFF. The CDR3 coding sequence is TGCAGCGTTGGGGCCGGGACAGGGGGTATCAACACTGAAGCTTTCTTT. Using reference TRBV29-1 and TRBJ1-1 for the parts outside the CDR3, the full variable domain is SAVISQKPSRDICQRGTSLTIQCQVDSQVTMMFWYRQQPGQSLTLIATANQGSEATYESGFVIDKFPISRPNLTFSTLTVSNMSPEDSSIYLCSVGAGTGGINTEAFFGQGTRLTVV.

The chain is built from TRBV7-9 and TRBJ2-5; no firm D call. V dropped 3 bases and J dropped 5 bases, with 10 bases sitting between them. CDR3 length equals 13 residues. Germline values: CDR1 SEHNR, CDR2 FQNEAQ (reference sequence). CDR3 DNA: TGTGCCAGCAGCTTCCAGCCGGGCGAGACCCAGTACTTC. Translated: CASSFQPGETQYF.

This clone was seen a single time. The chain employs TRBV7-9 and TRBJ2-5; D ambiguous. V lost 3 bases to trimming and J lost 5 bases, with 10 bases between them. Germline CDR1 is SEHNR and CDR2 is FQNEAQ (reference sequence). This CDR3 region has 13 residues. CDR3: CASSFRVGETQYF. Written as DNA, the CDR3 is TGTGCCAGCAGCTTTAGGGTCGGGGAGACCCAGTACTTC.

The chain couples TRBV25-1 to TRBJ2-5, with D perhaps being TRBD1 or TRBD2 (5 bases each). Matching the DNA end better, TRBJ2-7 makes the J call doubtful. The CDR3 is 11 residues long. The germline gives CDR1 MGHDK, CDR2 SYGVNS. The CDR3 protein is CASGTSYEQYF. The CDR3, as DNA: TGTGCCAGCGGGACCTCCTACGAGCAGTACTTC.

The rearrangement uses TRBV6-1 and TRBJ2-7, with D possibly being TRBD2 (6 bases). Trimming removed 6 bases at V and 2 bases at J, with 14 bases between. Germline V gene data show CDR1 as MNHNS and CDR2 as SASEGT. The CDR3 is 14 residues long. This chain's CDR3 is CASRSLGTAYEQYF. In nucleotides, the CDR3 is TGTGCCAGCAGATCTTTAGGGACTGCCTACGAGCAGTACTTC.

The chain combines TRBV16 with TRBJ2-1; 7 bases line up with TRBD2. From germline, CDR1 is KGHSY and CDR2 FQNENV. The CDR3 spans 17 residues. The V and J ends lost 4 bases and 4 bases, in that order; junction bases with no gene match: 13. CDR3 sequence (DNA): TGTGCCAGCAGCCCTTTTGGGGGGGTCAAGAGGTACAATGAGCAGTTCTTC. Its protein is CASSPFGGVKRYNEQFF.

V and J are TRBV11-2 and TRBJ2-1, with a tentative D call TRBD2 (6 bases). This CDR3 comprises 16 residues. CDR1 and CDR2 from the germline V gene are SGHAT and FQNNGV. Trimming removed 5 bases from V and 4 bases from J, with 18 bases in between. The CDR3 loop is CASSDRLVPKYNEQFF. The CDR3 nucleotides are TGTGCCAGCAGCGATCGACTAGTTCCCAAATACAATGAGCAGTTCTTC.

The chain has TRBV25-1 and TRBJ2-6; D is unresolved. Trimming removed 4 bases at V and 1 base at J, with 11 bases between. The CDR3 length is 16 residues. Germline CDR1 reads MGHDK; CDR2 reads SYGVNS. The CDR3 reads CASSGPTTSGANVLTF. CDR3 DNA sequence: TGTGCCAGCAGTGGTCCTACTACTTCTGGGGCCAACGTCCTGACTTTC.

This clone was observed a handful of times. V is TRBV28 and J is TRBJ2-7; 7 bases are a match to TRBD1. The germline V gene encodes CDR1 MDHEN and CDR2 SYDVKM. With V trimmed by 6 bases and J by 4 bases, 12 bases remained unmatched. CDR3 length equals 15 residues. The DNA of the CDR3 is TGTGCCAGCAGCCGGGGTAGGGGGCGCTTTTACGAGCAGTACTTC. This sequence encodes CASSRGRGRFYEQYF.

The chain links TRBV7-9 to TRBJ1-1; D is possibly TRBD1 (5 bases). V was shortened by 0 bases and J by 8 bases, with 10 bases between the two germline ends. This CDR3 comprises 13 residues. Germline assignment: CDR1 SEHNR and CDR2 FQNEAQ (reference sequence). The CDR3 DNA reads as TGTGCCAGCAGCTTAGCCAGAGGGGCGGAAGCTTTCTTT. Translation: CASSLARGAEAFF.

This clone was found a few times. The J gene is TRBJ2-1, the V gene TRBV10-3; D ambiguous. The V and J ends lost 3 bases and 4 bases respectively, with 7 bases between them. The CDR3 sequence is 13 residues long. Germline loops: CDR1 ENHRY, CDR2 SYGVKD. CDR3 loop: CAISDLGYNEQFF. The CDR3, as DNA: TGTGCCATCAGTGATCTTGGATACAATGAGCAGTTCTTC.

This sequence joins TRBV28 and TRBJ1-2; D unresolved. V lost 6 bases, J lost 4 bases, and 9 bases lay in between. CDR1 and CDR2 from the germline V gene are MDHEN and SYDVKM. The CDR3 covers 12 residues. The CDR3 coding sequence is TGTGCCAGCAGAGGCAACATCTATGGCTACACCTTC. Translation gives CASRGNIYGYTF.

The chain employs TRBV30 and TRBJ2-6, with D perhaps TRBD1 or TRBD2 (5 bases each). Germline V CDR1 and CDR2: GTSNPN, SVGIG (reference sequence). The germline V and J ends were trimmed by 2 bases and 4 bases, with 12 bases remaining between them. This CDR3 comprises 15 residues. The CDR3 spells CAWSPRDLGANVLTF. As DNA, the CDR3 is TGTGCCTGGAGTCCCCGGGACCTGGGGGCCAACGTCCTGACTTTC.

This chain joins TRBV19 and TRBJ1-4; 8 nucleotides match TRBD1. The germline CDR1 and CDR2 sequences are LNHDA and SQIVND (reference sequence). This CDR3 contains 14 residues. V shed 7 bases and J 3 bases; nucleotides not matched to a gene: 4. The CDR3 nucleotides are TGTGCCAGTACCACGGACAGGGCTAATGAAAAACTGTTTTTT. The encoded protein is CASTTDRANEKLFF.

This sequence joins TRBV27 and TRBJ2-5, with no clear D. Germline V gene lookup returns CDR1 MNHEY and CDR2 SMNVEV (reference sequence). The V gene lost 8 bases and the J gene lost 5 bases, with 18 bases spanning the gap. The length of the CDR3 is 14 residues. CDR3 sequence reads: CASSLNLVEETQYF. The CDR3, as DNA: TGTGCCAGCTCTCTTAACCTGGTAGAGGAGACCCAGTACTTC.

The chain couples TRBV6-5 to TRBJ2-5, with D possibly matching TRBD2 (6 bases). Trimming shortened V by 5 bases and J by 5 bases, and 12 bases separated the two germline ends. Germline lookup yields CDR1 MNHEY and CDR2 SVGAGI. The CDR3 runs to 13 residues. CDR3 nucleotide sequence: TGTGCCAGCAGTAGGCGGGGACGCGAGACCCAGTACTTC. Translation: CASSRRGRETQYF.

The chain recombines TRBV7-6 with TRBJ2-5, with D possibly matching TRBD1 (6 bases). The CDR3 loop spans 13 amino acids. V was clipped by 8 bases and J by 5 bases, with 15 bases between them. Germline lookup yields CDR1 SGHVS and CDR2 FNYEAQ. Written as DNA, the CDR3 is TGTGCCAGCGAGGCCCGTCAGGGGGAGACCCAGTACTTC. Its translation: CASEARQGETQYF.

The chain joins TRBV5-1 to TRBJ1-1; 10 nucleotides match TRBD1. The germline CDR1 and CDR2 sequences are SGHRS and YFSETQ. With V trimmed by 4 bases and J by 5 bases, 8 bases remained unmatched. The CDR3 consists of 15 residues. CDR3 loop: CASSGRQGAITEAFF. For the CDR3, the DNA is TGCGCCAGCAGCGGGAGACAGGGGGCAATAACTGAAGCTTTCTTT.

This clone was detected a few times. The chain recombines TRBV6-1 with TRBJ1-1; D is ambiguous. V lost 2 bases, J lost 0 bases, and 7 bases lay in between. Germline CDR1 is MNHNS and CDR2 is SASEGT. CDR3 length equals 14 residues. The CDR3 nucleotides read TGTGCCAGCAGTGAATCGGGGATGAACACTGAAGCTTTCTTT. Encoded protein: CASSESGMNTEAFF.